The clone carrying this TCR beta chain has only a few counts. Time point: baseline pretreatment blood. Treatment denoted: 15 Gy SBRT to primary tumor, nephrectomy 4 weeks later. The length of the CDR3 is 15 residues. The V end lost 0 bases, the J end lost 4 bases, and 10 bases lay between the germline ends. Looked up from germline, CDR1 is SGHNT and CDR2 is YYREEE (reference sequence). This table comes from immunoSEQ multiplex PCR, and its TCRdb copy is limited to in-frame clones, with some not included. The data hold 130,000 to 150,000 clones, with nearly 90% observed a single time. This entry comes from a study of radiation and T cells in renal cell carcinoma.

The source material was blood, sampled from a patient whose treatment included radiotherapy and nephrectomy. The rearrangement uses TRBV5-4 and TRBJ2-2; D ambiguous. The receptor was isolated from a woman aged 50 to 60 with renal cell carcinoma. The CDR3 reads CASSLGAGPTGELFF. The CDR3 nucleotides read TGTGCCAGCAGCTTGGGGGCAGGTCCCACCGGGGAGCTGTTTTTT. Filled out from reference TRBV5-4 and TRBJ2-2, the complete variable domain reads ETGVTQSPTHLIKTRGQQVTLRCSSQSGHNTVSWYQQALGQGPQFIFQYYREEENGRGNFPPRFSGLQFPNYSSELNVNALELDDSALYLCASSLGAGPTGELFFGEGSRLTVL.